Below are 28 T cell receptor beta chains sequenced from a single sample in a study of blood T cells in healthy people across ages. With a J-beta primer mix and a sample-barcoded 5' primer, a second PCR ran about 7 to 12 cycles. TCRdb ran MiXCR on the 5' RACE reads and lists one entry per CDR3 protein. The sample includes over 950,000 distinct CDR3 sequences, just over 50% of them seen just once. The sample consisted of blood. These receptors originate from a woman aged 55-70 years in good health.

The V call is TRBV20-1, the J call TRBJ2-1, with D perhaps matching TRBD2 (5 bases). Trimming removed 5 bases from V and 0 bases from J, with 11 bases in between. The CDR3 loop spans 14 amino acids. Germline CDR1 is DFQATT and CDR2 is SNEGSKA (reference sequence). CDR3: CSALVTSSYNEQFF. Here the CDR3 DNA reads TGCAGTGCTCTTGTCACTAGCTCCTACAATGAGCAGTTCTTC.

The V gene is TRBV28, the J gene TRBJ2-7; D possibly corresponds to TRBD1 (6 bases). The CDR3 consists of 15 residues. Germline V gene lookup returns CDR1 MDHEN and CDR2 SYDVKM. Between the trimmed V and J ends, which lost 5 bases and 0 bases, there was a span of 14 bases. The CDR3 protein is CASSPPWGHSYEQYF. CDR3 DNA: TGTGCCAGCAGTCCCCCCTGGGGGCACTCCTACGAGCAGTACTTC.

The gene calls are TRBV18 and TRBJ2-7; D unclear. CDR3 length equals 13 residues. Per the germline V gene, CDR1 is KGHSH and CDR2 is LQKENI. The germline V and J ends were trimmed by 5 bases and 5 bases, with 13 bases remaining between them. The CDR3: CASSSHVQDEQYF. DNA for the CDR3: TGTGCCAGCTCATCACACGTTCAGGACGAGCAGTACTTC.

This clonotype was counted between two and nine times. V gene TRBV25-1 combines with J gene TRBJ2-6; TRBD1 is a possible D gene (5 bases). Germline V gene sequence: CDR1 MGHDK, CDR2 SYGVNS. Trimming shortened V by 1 base and J by 0 bases, and 13 bases separated the two germline ends. This CDR3 has 18 amino acids. CDR3 residues: CASSESIGAGSGANVLTF. For the CDR3, the DNA is TGTGCCAGCAGTGAATCTATTGGGGCAGGCTCTGGGGCCAACGTCCTGACTTTC.

The rearrangement joins TRBV20-1 to TRBJ1-2; 12 nucleotides line up with TRBD1. The CDR3 totals 13 residues. Germline CDR1 and CDR2: DFQATT and SNEGSKA (reference sequence). Germline trimming cut 3 bases from V and 4 bases from J; bases unmatched to any gene: 0. CDR3 loop: CSARGQGAYGYTF. CDR3 DNA sequence: TGCAGTGCTAGGGGACAGGGGGCCTATGGCTACACCTTC.

The V call is TRBV4-1, the J call TRBJ2-5; D possibly uses TRBD1 or TRBD2 (5 bases each). V lost 0 bases to trimming and J lost 10 bases, with 12 bases between them. Germline V gene data show CDR1 as MGHRA and CDR2 as YSYEKL. This CDR3 is 13 amino acids long. The CDR3 nucleotides read TGCGCCAGCAGCCAAGATCTCGGGGCCCTCCAGTACTTC. It yields the protein CASSQDLGALQYF.

This clonotype was recorded a few times. The rearrangement joins TRBV29-1 to TRBJ1-4; D is ambiguous. CDR3 size: 12 residues. Germline V gene lookup returns CDR1 SQVTM and CDR2 ANQGSEA. The V end lost 4 bases, the J end lost 5 bases, and 8 bases lay between the germline ends. The CDR3 DNA is TGCAGCGTTGCAGGCCGCAATGAAAAACTGTTTTTT. It specifies CSVAGRNEKLFF. Full variable domain (rest looked up from reference TRBV29-1 and TRBJ1-4): SAVISQKPSRDICQRGTSLTIQCQVDSQVTMMFWYRQQPGQSLTLIATANQGSEATYESGFVIDKFPISRPNLTFSTLTVSNMSPEDSSIYLCSVAGRNEKLFFGSGTQLSVL.

The J gene is TRBJ1-1, the V gene TRBV6-5; TRBD1 might be the D (6 bases). V dropped 5 bases and J dropped 9 bases, with 16 bases sitting between them. From germline, CDR1 is MNHEY and CDR2 SVGAGI. The CDR3 is 13 amino acids. The CDR3 spells CASSVQGGNKAFF. The CDR3 nucleotides read TGTGCCAGCAGTGTACAGGGTGGGAACAAAGCTTTCTTT.

The chain uses TRBV7-8 and TRBJ2-7; TRBD2 is a possible D gene (6 bases). Germline-derived CDR1 and CDR2 are SGHVS and FQNEAQ. The CDR3 sequence is 14 residues long. V was clipped by 5 bases and J by 4 bases, with 15 bases between them. In nucleotides, the CDR3 is TGTGCCAGCAGCGGGGGGTTAGGATCTTACGAGCAGTACTTC. Protein sequence: CASSGGLGSYEQYF.

This chain links TRBV29-1 with TRBJ2-3, with 8 positions matching TRBD2. Germline lookup yields CDR1 SQVTM and CDR2 ANQGSEA. Trimming cost V 7 bases and J 0 bases; bases outside gene matches: 3. This CDR3 has 13 residues. CDR3 DNA sequence: TGCAGCGGGGGACTAGTAAGCACAGATACGCAGTATTTT. Translated: CSGGLVSTDTQYF.

V gene TRBV3-1 combines with J gene TRBJ1-4, with D hard to call. The CDR3 runs to 11 residues. Per the germline V gene, CDR1 is LGHDT and CDR2 is YNNKEL (reference sequence). V lost 4 bases and J lost 11, with 8 bases in between. The CDR3 region is CASSREKKLFF. The DNA of the CDR3 is TGTGCCAGCAGCCGAGAAAAGAAACTGTTTTTT.

The chain combines TRBV5-1 with TRBJ2-1; D unresolved. V lost 4 bases, J lost 6 bases, and 8 bases lay in between. The length of the CDR3 is 12 residues. Germline lookup yields CDR1 SGHRS and CDR2 YFSETQ. In DNA, the CDR3 is TGCGCCAGCAGCATGGCCGGCAATGAGCAGTTCTTC. Its translation is CASSMAGNEQFF.

V usage is TRBV7-9 and J usage is TRBJ2-7, with 10 bases aligning to TRBD1. The better agreement between TRBJ2-4 and the DNA end casts doubt on the J call. Germline V CDR1 and CDR2: SEHNR, FQNEAQ (reference sequence). This CDR3 contains 16 residues. The CDR3 here is CASSRYGDRGQNIQYF. The CDR3 DNA follows: TGTGCCAGCAGCCGTTATGGGGACAGGGGTCAAAACATTCAGTACTTC.

This clonotype was counted only a few times. The chain recombines TRBV6-2 or TRBV6-3 with TRBJ2-7; maybe TRBD2 (5 bases). This CDR3 has 12 residues. Germline lookup yields CDR1 MNHEY and CDR2 SVGEGT. Trimming cost V 6 bases and J 6 bases, with 12 bases left between them. The CDR3 DNA reads as TGTGCCAGCAGAGGAGGTTTGGGCGAGCAGTACTTC. Its translation: CASRGGLGEQYF.

This clonotype was counted only a few times. The junction does not match germline at one end; this may be a read error. V gene TRBV4-3 combines with J gene TRBJ2-7; D uncertain. Germline V gene data show CDR1 as LGHNA and CDR2 as YSLEER. The CDR3 contains 15 residues. The CDR3 DNA sequence: TGCGCCAGCAGCCCAGCAGACCGAGGCGGCTACGTGCAGTACTTC. Protein product: CASSPADRGGYVQYF.

The chain links TRBV20-1 to TRBJ2-4; TRBD2 might be the D (5 bases). The DNA end favors TRBJ2-5, so the J call may be wrong. CDR1 is DFQATT and CDR2 is SNEGSKA in the germline V gene (reference sequence). This CDR3 is 14 amino acids long. The CDR3, as DNA: TGCAGTGCCAGCGTACGAGAGGGCCGAGAGACCCAGTACTTC. This encodes CSASVREGRETQYF.

This clonotype has only one observation. This chain joins TRBV6-5 and TRBJ1-2; a weak D match, TRBD1 (5 bases). CDR3 size: 13 residues. The germline CDR1 and CDR2 sequences are MNHEY and SVGAGI. V was clipped by 5 bases and J by 4 bases, with 11 bases between them. The CDR3 protein is CASSQDMFYGYTF. The CDR3 coding sequence is TGTGCCAGCAGTCAGGACATGTTCTATGGCTACACCTTC.

The rearrangement links TRBV3-1 to TRBJ2-7; 8 nucleotides line up with TRBD1. The J call could be wrong; TRBJ2-5 is a better fit for the DNA end. The CDR3 has 14 residues. CDR1 and CDR2 from the germline V gene are LGHDT and YNNKEL (reference sequence). The DNA of the CDR3 is TGTGCCAGCAGCAGGGCAGGGGGCTATGAGACCCAGTACTTC. The encoded protein is CASSRAGGYETQYF.

This chain connects TRBV7-9 to TRBJ2-1; 7 bases fit TRBD2. Germline loops: CDR1 SEHNR, CDR2 FQNEAQ (reference sequence). There are 14 residues in the CDR3. V lost 3 bases and J lost 9; bases outside the gene matches: 8. The CDR3 DNA is TGTGCCAGCAGCTTCCTAGCGGCCCTATCTGAGCAGTTCTTC. It encodes CASSFLAALSEQFF.

This chain links TRBV4-2 with TRBJ2-7; D not certain. The germline V gene encodes CDR1 LGHNA and CDR2 YNFKEQ. CDR3 length: 14 amino acids. The V end was cut by 0 bases, the J end by 1 base, with 7 bases between. CDR3 nucleotides: TGTGCCAGCAGCCAAGAATTTAAGTCCTACGAGCAGTACTTC. Translated, it gives CASSQEFKSYEQYF.

CDR3 amino acids: CATSKQGASETQYF. The CDR3 DNA reads as TGTGCCACCAGCAAACAGGGGGCGTCGGAGACCCAGTACTTC. The chain joins TRBV24-1 to TRBJ2-5; 9 bases agree with TRBD1. Germline CDR1 and CDR2: KGHDR and SFDVKD. The CDR3 is 14 residues long. The V and J ends lost 7 bases and 5 bases, in that order; junction bases with no gene match: 7.

V and J are TRBV7-2 and TRBJ2-1, with D unresolved. This CDR3 contains 16 residues. Germline V CDR1 and CDR2: SGHTA, FQGNSA. Trimming removed 5 bases at V and 2 bases at J, with 16 bases between. The CDR3 sequence is CASSPGARSTYNEQFF. The CDR3 DNA follows: TGTGCCAGCAGCCCGGGTGCTCGCTCCACCTACAATGAGCAGTTCTTC.

There are a few counts of this clonotype. The chain joins TRBV5-5 to TRBJ2-7, with D hard to call. The CDR3 loop spans 14 amino acids. Germline assignment: CDR1 SGHKS and CDR2 YYEKEE (reference sequence). The V end lost 0 bases, the J end lost 2 bases, and 9 bases lay between the germline ends. This CDR3 reads CASSLELFPYEQYF. In DNA, the CDR3 is TGTGCCAGCAGCTTGGAGTTGTTTCCCTACGAGCAGTACTTC. The variable domain in full, with the rest retrieved from reference TRBV5-5 and TRBJ2-7, is DAGVTQSPTHLIKTRGQQVTLRCSPISGHKSVSWYQQVLGQGPQFIFQYYEKEERGRGNFPDRFSARQFPNYSSELNVNALLLGDSALYLCASSLELFPYEQYFGPGTRLTVT.

The CDR3 region has the DNA TGTGCCAGCAGCCGCAGTCGACAGAAAGCTTTCTTT. Its translation: CASSRSRQKAFF. V gene TRBV7-2 combines with J gene TRBJ1-1, with TRBD1 as a possible D gene (5 bases). Trimming cost V 5 bases and J 9 bases, with 13 bases left between them. Germline-derived CDR1 and CDR2 are SGHTA and FQGNSA. The CDR3 loop spans 12 amino acids.

This clonotype was seen more than once but under ten times. The chain employs TRBV7-9 and TRBJ2-7; possible D gene TRBD1, 6 bases. The DNA matches TRBJ2-5 better at its end, which makes the J call doubtful. CDR1 SEHNR and CDR2 FQNEAQ come from the germline V gene (reference sequence). The CDR3 sequence is 13 residues long. CDR3 bases: TGTGCCAGCAGCTGGACAGTAGAGGAGACCCAGTACTTC. Translated: CASSWTVEETQYF.

This clonotype appeared many times. The J gene is TRBJ2-3, the V gene TRBV7-2; D remains ambiguous. Deletions cut 5 bases from V and 2 bases from J, with 14 bases between. Looked up from germline, CDR1 is SGHTA and CDR2 is FQGNSA. The CDR3 spans 15 residues. The CDR3 sequence is CASSRTLGATDTQYF. For the CDR3, the DNA is TGTGCCAGCAGCCGTACACTTGGTGCCACAGATACGCAGTATTTT.

The chain couples TRBV5-1 to TRBJ2-1; 7 nucleotides align to TRBD2. Germline V CDR1 and CDR2: SGHRS, YFSETQ. V was clipped by 4 bases and J by 6 bases; unmatched bases: 7. The CDR3 has 14 amino acids. In DNA, the CDR3 is TGCGCCAGCAGCCTGGAGGCGGGGGTCAATGAGCAGTTCTTC. As protein: CASSLEAGVNEQFF.

The chain recombines TRBV28 with TRBJ2-3, with TRBD2 matching over 7 bases. The germline CDR1 and CDR2 sequences are MDHEN and SYDVKM. V lost 2 bases, J lost 6 bases, and 5 bases stayed unmatched. The CDR3 consists of 14 residues. The DNA for the CDR3 is TGTGCCAGCAGTTTACCGGGAGGATGGGATACGCAGTATTTT. Protein product: CASSLPGGWDTQYF.